The 9 T cell receptor beta chains reported below all come from one sample, sequenced in a study of Ad26.COV2.S vaccination and SARS-CoV-2 variants. Sample treatment: some 19 received Ad26.COV2.S at low or high dose, single or two shots; about 5 received placebo; per-sample allocation not given. Specimens were obtained on day 63 following the first vaccine or placebo injection. Profiling relied on immunoSEQ multiplex PCR, and the TCRdb table lists in-frame clones only, not all of them. The table records about 680,000 clones, around 89% of them present only once. Sequences were derived from peripheral blood, sampled in a trial of Ad26.COV2.S vaccine versus placebo. The receptors come from a person aged 18 to 59 who received the Ad26.COV2.S COVID-19 vaccine or a placebo.

This clone was recorded only once. The genes are TRBV4-1 and TRBJ1-5; a possible D gene is TRBD1 (6 bases). V was cut by 1 base and J by 4 bases, with 8 bases left in between. This CDR3 contains 14 residues. Germline V gene sequence: CDR1 MGHRA, CDR2 YSYEKL. CDR3: CASSQVGANQPQHF. The CDR3, as DNA: TGCGCCAGCAGCCAAGTGGGGGCTAATCAGCCCCAGCATTTT.

The chain carries TRBV5-1 and TRBJ2-5, with D tentatively TRBD2 (6 bases). This CDR3 has 16 residues. Trimming pared 0 bases from V and 3 bases from J, leaving 15 bases between. Germline CDR1 and CDR2: SGHRS and YFSETQ. Here the CDR3 DNA reads TGCGCCAGCAGCTTGGCAGCGGGTCGAGCCGAAGAGACCCAGTACTTC. Its translation: CASSLAAGRAEETQYF.

This chain connects TRBV10-3 to TRBJ2-1, with 11 nucleotides matching TRBD2. V lost 6 bases and J lost 4; bases outside the gene matches: 5. Germline values: CDR1 ENHRY, CDR2 SYGVKD. This CDR3 is built from 15 residues. The CDR3 spells CAIRTLAGGYNEQFF. CDR3 nucleotide sequence: TGTGCCATCAGAACCCTAGCGGGGGGTTACAATGAGCAGTTCTTC.

This chain connects TRBV24-1 to TRBJ2-3; TRBD2 aligns across 7 bases. J gave up 5 bases and V 3 bases, and 4 bases lay outside the gene matches. The germline V gene encodes CDR1 KGHDR and CDR2 SFDVKD. CDR3 length: 14 residues. CDR3: CATSDPGGRDTQYF. For the CDR3, the DNA is TGTGCCACCAGTGATCCCGGGGGGAGAGATACGCAGTATTTT.

The chain couples TRBV10-1 to TRBJ2-1; D is possibly TRBD1 or TRBD2 (5 bases each). Germline V gene data show CDR1 as WNHNN and CDR2 as SYGVQD (reference sequence). Trimming shortened V by 7 bases and J by 0 bases, and 19 bases separated the two germline ends. The CDR3 runs to 17 residues. As DNA, the CDR3 is TGCGCCAGCACCCCTTCTTGGGGGAGTTTCTCCTACAATGAGCAGTTCTTC. Translated, it gives CASTPSWGSFSYNEQFF.

The V and J genes are TRBV7-8 and TRBJ2-5; D may be TRBD2 (6 bases). The CDR3 length is 13 residues. V shed 8 bases and J shed 1 base, with 11 bases lying between them. Germline values: CDR1 SGHVS, CDR2 FQNEAQ. CDR3 bases: TGTGCCAGCCGTCCGGGACTCCAAGAGACCCAGTACTTC. Translated, it gives CASRPGLQETQYF.

In its sample, this clone was seen a few times. The CDR3 DNA is TGTGCCAGCAGCCCCCCGGACAGGGGTAAAGGGAATGAGCAGTTCTTC. It specifies CASSPPDRGKGNEQFF. J is TRBJ2-1 and V is TRBV6-2 or TRBV6-3, with 9 bases fitting TRBD1. CDR1 MNHEY and CDR2 SVGEGT come from the germline V gene. The CDR3 sequence is 16 residues long. The V segment lost 6 bases and the J segment 7 bases; nucleotides outside the gene matches: 13.

The chain couples TRBV19 to TRBJ2-7; 12 nucleotides agree with TRBD1. Trimming took 4 bases from V and 6 from J; bases not matched to a gene: 4. CDR1 LNHDA and CDR2 SQIVND come from the germline V gene (reference sequence). The CDR3 runs to 14 residues. This chain's CDR3 is CASSKPGQGAEQYF. The DNA of the CDR3 is TGTGCCAGTAGTAAACCGGGACAGGGGGCCGAGCAGTACTTC.

The chain is built from TRBV5-1 and TRBJ2-3, with D unresolved. Trimming removed 4 bases from V and 5 bases from J, with 17 bases in between. Looked up from germline, CDR1 is SGHRS and CDR2 is YFSETQ. The CDR3 extends over 15 amino acids. The CDR3 DNA reads as TGCGCCAGCAGCCCAGAAGGCCTCCGCGGAGATACGCAGTATTTT. This codes for CASSPEGLRGDTQYF.